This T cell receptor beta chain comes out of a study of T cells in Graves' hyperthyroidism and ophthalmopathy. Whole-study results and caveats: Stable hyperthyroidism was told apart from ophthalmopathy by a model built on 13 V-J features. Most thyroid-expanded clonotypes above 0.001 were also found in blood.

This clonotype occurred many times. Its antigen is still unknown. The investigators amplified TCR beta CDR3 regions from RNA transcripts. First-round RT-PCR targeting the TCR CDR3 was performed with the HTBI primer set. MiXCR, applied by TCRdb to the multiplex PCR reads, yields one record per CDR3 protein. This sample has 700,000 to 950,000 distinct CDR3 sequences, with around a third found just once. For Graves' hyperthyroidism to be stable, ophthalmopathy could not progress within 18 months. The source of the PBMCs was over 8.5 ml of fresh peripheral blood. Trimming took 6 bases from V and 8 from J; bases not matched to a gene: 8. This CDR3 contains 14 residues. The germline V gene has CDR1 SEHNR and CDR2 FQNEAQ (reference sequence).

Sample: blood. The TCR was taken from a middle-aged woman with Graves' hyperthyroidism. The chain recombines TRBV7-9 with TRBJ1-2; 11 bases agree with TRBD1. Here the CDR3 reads CASSGQGAAGGYTF. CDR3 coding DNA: TGTGCCAGCAGTGGACAGGGGGCGGCTGGAGGCTACACCTTC.